This is a list of T cell receptor beta chains from one sample in a study of shared clonotypes between healthy human individuals. Here immunoSEQ multiplex PCR was the method, and the copy in TCRdb shows in-frame clones only, minus some. The repertoire has about 2.1 million clones, approximately 92% of them found once; the top ten carry 1.5% to 2%. Sequencing was carried out using naive CD8+ T cells from PBMCs. These receptors all stem from a man aged 18 to 35 in good health. Some clones in this sample may be carry-over from other donors' samples. The CDR3 runs from the conserved cysteine through the conserved F or W. Each record gives: D gene, V gene, J gene, clone size, CDR3 DNA, CDR3 protein. A D gene is named only where the DNA matches it firmly. Clone size, where shown, is once, few, many, or a class for clones that have expanded.

TRBD2,TRBV9,TRBJ2-1,NA,TGTGCCAGCGCCGGGACTAGCGGGCCGAATGAGCAGTTCTTC,CASAGTSGPNEQFF
NA,TRBV6-1,TRBJ2-1,NA,TGTGCCAGCAGTGCTGGAGCTCCCTCGAGTGAGCAGTTCTTC,CASSAGAPSSEQFF
NA,TRBV7-2,TRBJ1-5,NA,TGTGCCAGCAGCTTAATCATAACTGGGAGCAATCAGCCCCAGCATTTT,CASSLIITGSNQPQHF
TRBD1,TRBV9,TRBJ1-4,NA,TGTGCCAGCAGCCCGAAGCAGGGGGCGGGTGAAAAACTGTTTTTT,CASSPKQGAGEKLFF
NA,TRBV19,TRBJ2-7,NA,TGTGCCAGTATCCCTGGGGGGGCCGGGCACGCCGAGCAGTACTTC,CASIPGGAGHAEQYF
NA,TRBV11-3,TRBJ1-1,NA,TGTGCCAGCAGCTTAGGGGCCGGGAGGCTAAGGGTCATGAACACTGAAGCTTTCTTT,CASSLGAGRLRVMNTEAFF
NA,TRBV12-5,TRBJ2-2,NA,TGTGCTAGTGGTTTTGGGAGTACCGGGGAGCTGTTTTTT,CASGFGSTGELFF
TRBD2,TRBV11-2,TRBJ2-1,NA,TGTGCCAGCAGCCCCCAGTTACGGGGACTAGCAGGGTCGGACAATGAGCAGTTCTTC,CASSPQLRGLAGSDNEQFF
TRBD2,TRBV7-3,TRBJ2-7,NA,TGTGCCAGCAGCTTAAACGGGGGACTAGCGGGATTATACGAGCAGTACTTC,CASSLNGGLAGLYEQYF
NA,TRBV7-9,TRBJ2-7,NA,TGTGCCAGCAGCTCTCCGGATCGACCTCGGGAGCAGTACTTC,CASSSPDRPREQYF
TRBD1,TRBV9,TRBJ1-5,NA,TGTGCCAGCAGCGGACAGGGAAATAGCAATCAGCCCCAGCATTTT,CASSGQGNSNQPQHF
TRBD1,TRBV6-6,TRBJ2-3,NA,TGTGCCAGCAGTCACTGGACAGGGTACACAGATACGCAGTATTTT,CASSHWTGYTDTQYF
NA,TRBV14,TRBJ2-7,NA,TGTGCCAGCAGCCAGCGAAAGGGGTGGGCCTACGAGCAGTACTTC,CASSQRKGWAYEQYF
NA,TRBV6-6,TRBJ2-7,NA,TGTGCCAGCGGGGCCCAGGGCCACAACGAGCAGTACTTC,CASGAQGHNEQYF
NA,TRBV6-5,TRBJ1-1,NA,TGTGCCAGCAGTCCCCAGCGGAAACTAGGGACTGAAGCTTTCTTT,CASSPQRKLGTEAFF
NA,TRBV11-2,TRBJ1-2,NA,TGTGCCAGCAGCTTAGATTTCGGGCCCTATGGCTACACCTTC,CASSLDFGPYGYTF
NA,TRBV27,TRBJ1-5,NA,TGTGCCAGCAGTTTAGGGGGATTTCAGCCCCAGCATTTT,CASSLGGFQPQHF
NA,TRBV27,TRBJ2-7,NA,TGTGCCAGCAGCCCCGGCTCAAATGCCTACGAGCAGTACTTC,CASSPGSNAYEQYF
NA,TRBV7-9,TRBJ2-4,NA,TGTGCCAGCAGCCTCGACGGGGAAGACATTCAGTACTTC,CASSLDGEDIQYF
NA,TRBV4-1,TRBJ1-5,NA,TGCGCCAGCAGCCAGGGGCCACATCAGCCCCAGCATTTT,CASSQGPHQPQHF
NA,TRBV28,TRBJ2-1,once,TGTGCCAGCAGTCTCACCTCGATGTCGAATGAGCAGTTCTTC,CASSLTSMSNEQFF
NA,TRBV28,TRBJ1-5,NA,TGTGCCAGCAGTTTCATTCGAGATAGCAATCAGCCCCAGCATTTT,CASSFIRDSNQPQHF
NA,TRBV6-5,TRBJ1-1,few,TGTGCCAGCAGTTACTCGGAGGGAGACACTGAAGCTTTCTTT,CASSYSEGDTEAFF
NA,TRBV27,TRBJ1-5,few,TGTGCCAGCAGACAAACAGGGCTGCTGCCCCAGCATTTT,CASRQTGLLPQHF
TRBD2,TRBV7-9,TRBJ2-1,NA,TGTGCCAGCAGCTTGGGGGTTGGGACTAGCGTGAGCAATGAGCAGTTCTTC,CASSLGVGTSVSNEQFF
NA,TRBV19,TRBJ2-1,NA,TGTGCCAGTAGTCAATTGTCCGGCAATGAGCAGTTCTTC,CASSQLSGNEQFF
TRBD1,TRBV11-2,TRBJ2-3,NA,TGTGCCAGCAGCCCTCAAGGGGGCACGAGTAGCACAGATACGCAGTATTTT,CASSPQGGTSSTDTQYF
NA,TRBV5-1,TRBJ2-7,NA,TGCGCCAGCAGCTTGTCCACCTCCTACGAGCAGTACTTC,CASSLSTSYEQYF
NA,TRBV5-6,TRBJ2-5,NA,TGTGCCAGCAGGCCTAGATGGGTTGCCCAAGAGACCCAGTACTTC,CASRPRWVAQETQYF
NA,TRBV27,TRBJ1-1,NA,TGTGCCAGCAGTGCAACCCGGGACCTAGGGGGCACTGAAGCTTTCTTT,CASSATRDLGGTEAFF
NA,TRBV19,TRBJ1-4,NA,TGTGCCAGTAGTAGGCGGCGTCAGGGGCCCGCTCCTAATGAAAAACTGTTTTTT,CASSRRRQGPAPNEKLFF
NA,TRBV19,TRBJ2-5,NA,TGTGCCAGTAGTATAGGGGCAGGGGCTTCAGGATGGGAGACCCAGTACTTC,CASSIGAGASGWETQYF
TRBD2,TRBV13,TRBJ2-1,NA,TGTGCCAGCAGCGCCGGGAGGGCCCTCCCCAATGAGCAGTTCTTC,CASSAGRALPNEQFF
NA,TRBV4-3,TRBJ2-3,NA,TGCGCCAGCAGCCAATCCCATTCGGGGGAAACAGATACGCAGTATTTT,CASSQSHSGETDTQYF
TRBD2,TRBV27,TRBJ2-5,NA,TGTGCCAGCAGTTTGGTTCTAGCGGGAGGGCCGGGAGAGACCCAGTACTTC,CASSLVLAGGPGETQYF
TRBD1,TRBV28,TRBJ2-5,NA,TGTGCCAGCAGTTGGGGCAGGGGGCTCGATAGGGAGATCCAAGAGACCCAGTACTTC,CASSWGRGLDREIQETQYF
NA,TRBV27,TRBJ2-1,NA,TGTGCCAGCAGCGGGAGTACCTACAATGAGCAGTTCTTC,CASSGSTYNEQFF
NA,TRBV27,TRBJ2-3,NA,TGTGCCAGCAGACCAAAGGCGGCCACAGGGTCAAGCACAGATACGCAGTATTTT,CASRPKAATGSSTDTQYF